This T cell receptor (beta chain) derives from a study of blood T cell repertoires in COVID-19. Clones were sequenced by immunoSEQ multiplex PCR, and TCRdb holds only the in-frame ones, with some missing. Of fewer than 300,000 clones in the sample, 85% to 90% are singletons; the top ten hold roughly 1.6%. CDR3 length equals 12 residues. Trimming stripped 2 bases from V and 9 bases from J, with 8 bases between. CDR1 SGHTA and CDR2 FQGNSA come from the germline V gene. The gene calls are TRBV7-2 and TRBJ2-1; a possible D gene is TRBD2 (6 bases). This TCR was recovered from a woman aged 40 to 55 who had recovered from COVID-19. Sequences were obtained from peripheral blood. CDR3 loop: CASSLRGIEQFF. In DNA form, the CDR3 reads TGTGCCAGCAGCTTACGGGGGATTGAGCAGTTCTTC. The complete variable domain, with remaining parts taken from reference TRBV7-2 and TRBJ2-1, reads GAGVSQSPSNKVTEKGKDVELRCDPISGHTALYWYRQSLGQGLEFLIYFQGNSAPDKSGLPSDRFSAERTGGSVSTLTIQRTQQEDSAVYLCASSLRGIEQFFGPGTRLTVL.